These T cell receptor beta chains were read from a single sample in a study of T cell responses to AZD1222 COVID-19 vaccine. Profiling relied on immunoSEQ multiplex PCR, and the TCRdb table lists in-frame clones only, not all of them. Of 50,000 to 65,000 clones listed, roughly 87% are singletons. The specimen comprised peripheral blood, sampled 28 days after the second AZD1222 dose. Receptors were obtained from an adult who received the AZD1222 COVID-19 vaccine. The CDR3 runs from the conserved cysteine through the conserved F or W. The D gene is left open where the match is weak. Not every row has a clone size; where given, it reads once, few, many or a size class.

clone_size: .; j_call: TRBJ2-4; d_call: .; v_call: TRBV18; cdr3_aa: CASSPRSGKNIQYF; cdr3_nt: TGTGCCAGCTCACCACGGTCAGGAAAGAATATTCAGTACTTC
clone_size: few; j_call: TRBJ1-2; d_call: .; v_call: TRBV6-5; cdr3_aa: CASREGGVGYGYTF; cdr3_nt: TGTGCCAGCAGGGAGGGGGGGGTTGGCTATGGCTACACCTTC
clone_size: .; j_call: TRBJ1-6; d_call: .; v_call: TRBV2; cdr3_aa: CASSGDGNSPLHF; cdr3_nt: TGTGCCAGCTCCGGGGATGGGAATTCACCCCTCCACTTT
clone_size: .; j_call: TRBJ2-7; d_call: .; v_call: TRBV7-9; cdr3_aa: CASSPRTPWVFYEQYF; cdr3_nt: TGTGCCAGCAGCCCCCGGACACCCTGGGTCTTCTACGAGCAGTACTTC
clone_size: .; j_call: TRBJ2-2; d_call: TRBD2; v_call: TRBV4-2; cdr3_aa: CASSRLAGEGGELFF; cdr3_nt: TGTGCCAGCAGCCGCCTGGCGGGAGAGGGCGGGGAGCTGTTTTTT
clone_size: .; j_call: TRBJ2-7; d_call: TRBD1; v_call: TRBV14; cdr3_aa: CASRAGGRAYEQYF; cdr3_nt: TGTGCCAGCAGGGCAGGGGGAAGGGCCTACGAGCAGTACTTC
clone_size: .; j_call: TRBJ2-6; d_call: TRBD1; v_call: TRBV7-3; cdr3_aa: CASSPRQGVSGANVLTF; cdr3_nt: TGTGCCAGCAGCCCGCGACAGGGGGTGTCTGGGGCCAACGTCCTGACTTTC
clone_size: .; j_call: TRBJ2-7; d_call: TRBD1; v_call: TRBV12-5; cdr3_aa: CASATTGQTLSYEQYF; cdr3_nt: TGTGCTAGTGCTACGACAGGGCAAACCCTCTCCTACGAGCAGTACTTC
clone_size: .; j_call: TRBJ2-1; d_call: .; v_call: TRBV9; cdr3_aa: CASSPSAEAYNEQFF; cdr3_nt: TGTGCCAGCAGCCCCTCGGCGGAGGCCTACAATGAGCAGTTCTTC
clone_size: .; j_call: TRBJ2-2; d_call: TRBD2; v_call: TRBV7-9; cdr3_aa: CASSRVGLAGAGELFF; cdr3_nt: TGTGCCAGCAGCCGAGTCGGACTAGCGGGAGCCGGGGAGCTGTTTTTT
clone_size: .; j_call: TRBJ2-3; d_call: TRBD2; v_call: TRBV28; cdr3_aa: CASSYHLALAGEADTQYF; cdr3_nt: TGTGCCAGCAGTTACCATCTCGCCCTAGCGGGAGAGGCAGATACGCAGTATTTT
clone_size: once; j_call: TRBJ1-1; d_call: TRBD1; v_call: TRBV27; cdr3_aa: CASSLTGSYTEAFF; cdr3_nt: TGTGCCAGCAGTTTGACAGGGTCCTACACTGAAGCTTTCTTT
clone_size: .; j_call: TRBJ1-4; d_call: .; v_call: TRBV28; cdr3_aa: CASSFLLTGGDEKLFF; cdr3_nt: TGTGCCAGCAGTTTTCTCCTGACAGGTGGAGATGAAAAACTGTTTTTT
clone_size: .; j_call: TRBJ2-1; d_call: .; v_call: TRBV30; cdr3_aa: CAWTGGGAEQFF; cdr3_nt: TGTGCCTGGACTGGAGGGGGTGCTGAGCAGTTCTTC
clone_size: .; j_call: TRBJ1-2; d_call: .; v_call: TRBV5-1; cdr3_aa: CASSLGTVGGYTF; cdr3_nt: TGCGCCAGCAGCTTGGGAACGGTTGGTGGCTACACCTTC
clone_size: once; j_call: TRBJ2-3; d_call: .; v_call: TRBV9; cdr3_aa: CASSVATGRDTQYF; cdr3_nt: TGTGCCAGCAGCGTAGCCACAGGGAGGGATACGCAGTATTTT
clone_size: .; j_call: TRBJ2-7; d_call: .; v_call: TRBV9; cdr3_aa: CASSVGGVSYEQYF; cdr3_nt: TGTGCCAGCAGCGTAGGTGGGGTCTCCTACGAGCAGTACTTC
clone_size: .; j_call: TRBJ2-3; d_call: .; v_call: TRBV19; cdr3_aa: CASKIGGSTDTQYF; cdr3_nt: TGTGCCAGTAAAATAGGGGGTAGCACAGATACGCAGTATTTT
clone_size: .; j_call: TRBJ2-3; d_call: .; v_call: TRBV19; cdr3_aa: CASTHGDTQYF; cdr3_nt: TGTGCCAGTACACATGGAGATACGCAGTATTTT
clone_size: .; j_call: TRBJ2-1; d_call: .; v_call: TRBV5-1; cdr3_aa: CASPPGTLGASYNEQFF; cdr3_nt: TGCGCCAGCCCTCCGGGAACACTCGGAGCCTCCTACAATGAGCAGTTCTTC
clone_size: .; j_call: TRBJ2-7; d_call: TRBD1; v_call: TRBV19; cdr3_aa: CASSVTGAYEQYF; cdr3_nt: TGTGCCAGTAGTGTTACAGGGGCCTACGAGCAGTACTTC
clone_size: .; j_call: TRBJ2-6; d_call: .; v_call: TRBV7-8; cdr3_aa: CASSLAWAELSGANVLTF; cdr3_nt: TGTGCCAGCAGCTTAGCGTGGGCGGAACTCTCTGGGGCCAACGTCCTGACTTTC
clone_size: .; j_call: TRBJ1-2; d_call: .; v_call: TRBV5-1; cdr3_aa: CASSLETVGDGYTF; cdr3_nt: TGCGCCAGCAGCTTGGAGACAGTCGGTGATGGCTACACCTTC
clone_size: .; j_call: TRBJ2-5; d_call: TRBD2; v_call: TRBV18; cdr3_aa: CASSPDSGRAGKTQYF; cdr3_nt: TGTGCCAGCTCACCGGACAGCGGGAGGGCGGGAAAGACCCAGTACTTC
clone_size: .; j_call: TRBJ2-5; d_call: .; v_call: TRBV19; cdr3_aa: CASSIDGSQETQYF; cdr3_nt: TGTGCCAGTAGTATAGACGGCAGCCAAGAGACCCAGTACTTC
clone_size: .; j_call: TRBJ1-3; d_call: .; v_call: TRBV18; cdr3_aa: CASSRDTPSSGNTIYF; cdr3_nt: TGTGCCAGCTCCCGCGACACGCCTAGCTCTGGAAACACCATATATTTT
clone_size: .; j_call: TRBJ2-1; d_call: .; v_call: TRBV7-9; cdr3_aa: CASSPKSVVSYNEQFF; cdr3_nt: TGTGCCAGCAGCCCCAAATCCGTAGTCTCCTACAATGAGCAGTTCTTC
clone_size: once; j_call: TRBJ1-5; d_call: .; v_call: TRBV5-6; cdr3_aa: CASSLRGYGNQPQHF; cdr3_nt: TGTGCCAGCAGCCTCCGGGGGTACGGCAATCAGCCCCAGCATTTT
clone_size: .; j_call: TRBJ2-7; d_call: .; v_call: TRBV15; cdr3_aa: CATSSYTGAHSYEQYF; cdr3_nt: TGTGCCACCAGCAGCTACACGGGGGCCCACTCCTACGAGCAGTACTTC
clone_size: .; j_call: TRBJ2-2; d_call: TRBD2; v_call: TRBV20-1; cdr3_aa: CSASRLAGGFIAGELFF; cdr3_nt: TGCAGTGCTAGTCGGCTAGCGGGAGGGTTTATTGCCGGGGAGCTGTTTTTT
clone_size: .; j_call: TRBJ2-5; d_call: TRBD2; v_call: TRBV28; cdr3_aa: CASSLSLASGSPGQETQYF; cdr3_nt: TGTGCCAGCAGTTTGTCGCTGGCTAGCGGGAGCCCCGGCCAAGAGACCCAGTACTTC
clone_size: .; j_call: TRBJ2-4; d_call: .; v_call: TRBV6-1; cdr3_aa: CASSEKVTLDRIKLAKNIQYF; cdr3_nt: TGTGCCAGCAGTGAAAAGGTTACCCTGGACCGGATCAAACTAGCCAAAAACATTCAGTACTTC
clone_size: .; j_call: TRBJ1-6; d_call: TRBD1; v_call: TRBV7-9; cdr3_aa: CASSFSDRGNSPLHF; cdr3_nt: TGTGCCAGCAGCTTCTCGGACAGGGGCAATTCACCCCTCCACTTT
clone_size: .; j_call: TRBJ1-2; d_call: .; v_call: TRBV29-1; cdr3_aa: CSVETPSPNYGYTF; cdr3_nt: TGCAGCGTTGAGACACCGTCCCCTAACTATGGCTACACCTTC
clone_size: .; j_call: TRBJ2-7; d_call: TRBD1; v_call: TRBV5-1; cdr3_aa: CASSLDTGALYEQYF; cdr3_nt: TGCGCCAGCAGCTTGGATACAGGGGCCCTATACGAGCAGTACTTC
clone_size: once; j_call: TRBJ1-5; d_call: .; v_call: TRBV6-1; cdr3_aa: CASSEGGGFNQPQHF; cdr3_nt: TGTGCCAGCAGTGAAGGGGGGGGTTTCAATCAGCCCCAGCATTTT
clone_size: .; j_call: TRBJ2-7; d_call: .; v_call: TRBV2; cdr3_aa: CASSRDSYEQYF; cdr3_nt: TGTGCCAGCAGCCGGGACTCCTACGAGCAGTACTTC
clone_size: once; j_call: TRBJ2-5; d_call: TRBD2; v_call: TRBV10-2; cdr3_aa: CASSESGRLAGPERRTQYF; cdr3_nt: TGCGCCAGCAGTGAGTCGGGGAGACTAGCGGGGCCTGAGAGACGGACCCAGTACTTC
clone_size: .; j_call: TRBJ1-6; d_call: .; v_call: TRBV5-1; cdr3_aa: CASSFGTDNSPLHF; cdr3_nt: TGCGCCAGCAGCTTTGGTACCGATAATTCACCCCTCCACTTT
clone_size: .; j_call: TRBJ1-4; d_call: TRBD1; v_call: TRBV28; cdr3_aa: CASGQGGRTNEKLFF; cdr3_nt: TGTGCCAGCGGACAGGGGGGACGGACTAATGAAAAACTGTTTTTT
clone_size: few; j_call: TRBJ1-1; d_call: .; v_call: TRBV24-1; cdr3_aa: CATSDPGSGRAFF; cdr3_nt: TGTGCCACCAGTGACCCCGGGTCGGGGAGGGCTTTCTTT
clone_size: few; j_call: TRBJ1-2; d_call: .; v_call: TRBV7-9; cdr3_aa: CASSSSTGYGYTF; cdr3_nt: TGTGCCAGCAGCTCAAGTACAGGCTATGGCTACACCTTC
clone_size: .; j_call: TRBJ1-6; d_call: TRBD1; v_call: TRBV28; cdr3_aa: CASTFTGTGGSSPLHF; cdr3_nt: TGTGCCAGCACCTTTACCGGGACAGGGGGTTCTTCACCCCTCCACTTT
clone_size: .; j_call: TRBJ2-7; d_call: TRBD1; v_call: TRBV5-1; cdr3_aa: CASSYGGTGGGEQYF; cdr3_nt: TGCGCCAGCAGCTACGGCGGGACAGGGGGCGGCGAGCAGTACTTC
clone_size: .; j_call: TRBJ2-7; d_call: TRBD2; v_call: TRBV10-2; cdr3_aa: CASRYGTSGGPYEQYF; cdr3_nt: TGCGCCAGCAGGTACGGGACTAGTGGCGGACCCTACGAGCAGTACTTC
clone_size: .; j_call: TRBJ1-1; d_call: .; v_call: TRBV2; cdr3_aa: CASSFSNTEAFF; cdr3_nt: TGTGCCAGCAGTTTCTCGAACACTGAAGCTTTCTTT
clone_size: .; j_call: TRBJ2-5; d_call: .; v_call: TRBV25-1; cdr3_aa: CASSEYGREETQYF; cdr3_nt: TGTGCCAGCAGTGAATATGGCAGGGAAGAGACCCAGTACTTC
clone_size: .; j_call: TRBJ1-2; d_call: TRBD1; v_call: TRBV4-1; cdr3_aa: CASSPAATGLGHTF; cdr3_nt: TGCGCCAGCAGCCCCGCCGCGACAGGGTTGGGGCACACCTTC
clone_size: .; j_call: TRBJ1-2; d_call: .; v_call: TRBV5-4; cdr3_aa: CASSPRTVNYGYTF; cdr3_nt: TGTGCCAGCAGCCCTCGGACAGTCAACTATGGCTACACCTTC
clone_size: .; j_call: TRBJ2-1; d_call: TRBD2; v_call: TRBV18; cdr3_aa: CATPRGGEQFF; cdr3_nt: TGTGCCACTCCACGGGGGGGTGAGCAGTTCTTC
clone_size: .; j_call: TRBJ2-3; d_call: .; v_call: TRBV28; cdr3_aa: CATTPGAEGGTDTQYF; cdr3_nt: TGTGCCACCACGCCCGGGGCGGAGGGGGGCACAGATACGCAGTATTTT